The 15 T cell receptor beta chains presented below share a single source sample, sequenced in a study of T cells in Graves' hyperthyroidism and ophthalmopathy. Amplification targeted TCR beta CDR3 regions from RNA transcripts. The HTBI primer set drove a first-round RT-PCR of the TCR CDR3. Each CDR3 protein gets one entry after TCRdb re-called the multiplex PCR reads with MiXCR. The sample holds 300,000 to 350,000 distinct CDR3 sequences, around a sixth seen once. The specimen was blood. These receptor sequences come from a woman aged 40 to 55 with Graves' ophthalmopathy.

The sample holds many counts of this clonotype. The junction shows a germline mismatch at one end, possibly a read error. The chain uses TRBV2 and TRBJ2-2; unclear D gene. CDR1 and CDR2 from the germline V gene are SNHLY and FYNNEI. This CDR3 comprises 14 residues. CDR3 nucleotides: TGTGCCAGCCGTGAGACACTTAACACCGGGGAGCTGTTTTTT. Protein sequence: CASRETLNTGELFF.

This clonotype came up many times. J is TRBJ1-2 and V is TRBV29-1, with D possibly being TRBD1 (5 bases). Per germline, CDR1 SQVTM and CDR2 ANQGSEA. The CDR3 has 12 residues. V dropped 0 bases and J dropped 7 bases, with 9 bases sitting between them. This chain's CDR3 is CSVEDPGLGYTF. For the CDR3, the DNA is TGCAGCGTTGAAGATCCGGGGCTTGGCTACACCTTC.

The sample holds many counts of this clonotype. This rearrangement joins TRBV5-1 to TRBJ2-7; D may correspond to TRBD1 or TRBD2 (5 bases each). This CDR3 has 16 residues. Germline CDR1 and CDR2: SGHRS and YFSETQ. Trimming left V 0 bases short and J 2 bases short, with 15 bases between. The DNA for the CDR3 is TGCGCCAGCAGCTTGGGAGGGGCCCATACCACCTACGAGCAGTACTTC. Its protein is CASSLGGAHTTYEQYF.

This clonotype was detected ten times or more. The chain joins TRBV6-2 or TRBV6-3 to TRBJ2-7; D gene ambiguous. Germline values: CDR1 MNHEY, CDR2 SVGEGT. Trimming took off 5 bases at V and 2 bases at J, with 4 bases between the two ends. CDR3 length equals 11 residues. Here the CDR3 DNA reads TGTGCCAGCAGTAACACCTACGAGCAGTACTTC. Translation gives CASSNTYEQYF.

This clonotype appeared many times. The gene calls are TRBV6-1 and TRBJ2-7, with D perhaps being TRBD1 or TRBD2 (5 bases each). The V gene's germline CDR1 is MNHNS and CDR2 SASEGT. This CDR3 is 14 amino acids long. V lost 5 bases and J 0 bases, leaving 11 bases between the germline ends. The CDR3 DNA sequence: TGTGCCAGCAGTCGGGGACGGGGCTCCTACGAGCAGTACTTC. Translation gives CASSRGRGSYEQYF.

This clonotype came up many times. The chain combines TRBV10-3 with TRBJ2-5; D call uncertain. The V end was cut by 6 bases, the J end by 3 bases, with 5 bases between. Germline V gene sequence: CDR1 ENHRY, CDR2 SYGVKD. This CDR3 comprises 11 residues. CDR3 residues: CAIRGEETQYF. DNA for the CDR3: TGTGCCATCAGGGGCGAAGAGACCCAGTACTTC.

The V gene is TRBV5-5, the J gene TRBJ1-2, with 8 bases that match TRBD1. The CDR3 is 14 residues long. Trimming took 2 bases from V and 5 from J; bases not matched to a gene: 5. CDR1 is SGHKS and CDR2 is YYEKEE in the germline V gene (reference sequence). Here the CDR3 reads CASSFGTGFYGYTF. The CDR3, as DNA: TGTGCCAGCAGCTTCGGGACAGGTTTTTATGGCTACACCTTC.

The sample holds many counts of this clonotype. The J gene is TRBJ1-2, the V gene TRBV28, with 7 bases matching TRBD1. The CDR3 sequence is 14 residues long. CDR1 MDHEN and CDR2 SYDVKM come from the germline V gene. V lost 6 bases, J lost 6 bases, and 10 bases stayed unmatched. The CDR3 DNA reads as TGTGCCAGCAGATCGACAGGGAGGTTCGATGGCTACACCTTC. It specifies CASRSTGRFDGYTF.

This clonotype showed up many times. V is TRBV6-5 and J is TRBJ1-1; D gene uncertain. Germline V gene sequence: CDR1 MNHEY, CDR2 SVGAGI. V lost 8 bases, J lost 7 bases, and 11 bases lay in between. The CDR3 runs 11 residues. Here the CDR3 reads CASSSLVEAFF. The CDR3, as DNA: TGTGCCAGCTCTAGTTTGGTTGAAGCTTTCTTT.

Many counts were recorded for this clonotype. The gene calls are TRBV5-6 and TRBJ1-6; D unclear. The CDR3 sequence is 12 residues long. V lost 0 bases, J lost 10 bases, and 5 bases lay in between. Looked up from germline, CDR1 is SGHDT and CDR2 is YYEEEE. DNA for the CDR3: TGTGCCAGCAGCTTGGCCCACTCACCCCTCCACTTT. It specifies CASSLAHSPLHF.

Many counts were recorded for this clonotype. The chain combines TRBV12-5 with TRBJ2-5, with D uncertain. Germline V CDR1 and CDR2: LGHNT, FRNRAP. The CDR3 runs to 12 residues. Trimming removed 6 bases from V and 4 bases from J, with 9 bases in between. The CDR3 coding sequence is TGTGCTAGTGGGGGAATAGGAGAGACCCAGTACTTC. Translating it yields CASGGIGETQYF.

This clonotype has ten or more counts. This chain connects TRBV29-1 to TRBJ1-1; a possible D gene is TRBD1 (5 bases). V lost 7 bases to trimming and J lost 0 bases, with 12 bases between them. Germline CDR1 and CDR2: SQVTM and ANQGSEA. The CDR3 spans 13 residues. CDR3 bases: TGCAGCGGGACCGAAGGGGTGAACACTGAAGCTTTCTTT. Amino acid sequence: CSGTEGVNTEAFF.

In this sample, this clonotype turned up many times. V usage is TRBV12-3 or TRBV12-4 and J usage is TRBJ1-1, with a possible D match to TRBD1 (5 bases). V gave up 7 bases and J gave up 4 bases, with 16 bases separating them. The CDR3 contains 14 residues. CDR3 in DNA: TGTGCCAGCACCTTGGGGGGAGTGAGCACTGAAGCTTTCTTT. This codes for CASTLGGVSTEAFF.

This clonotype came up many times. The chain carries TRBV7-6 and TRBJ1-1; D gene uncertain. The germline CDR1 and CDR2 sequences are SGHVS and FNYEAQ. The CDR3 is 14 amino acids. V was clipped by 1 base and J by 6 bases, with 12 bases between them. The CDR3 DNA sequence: TGTGCCAGCAGCTTAGGTGGCGGTGGAGCTGAAGCTTTCTTT. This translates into CASSLGGGGAEAFF.

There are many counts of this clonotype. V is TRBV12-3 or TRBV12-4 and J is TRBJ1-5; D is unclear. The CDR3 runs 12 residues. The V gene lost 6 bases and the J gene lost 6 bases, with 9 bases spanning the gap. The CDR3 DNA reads TGTGCCAGCAGCATCCAGAGTCAGCCCCAGCATTTT. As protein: CASSIQSQPQHF.